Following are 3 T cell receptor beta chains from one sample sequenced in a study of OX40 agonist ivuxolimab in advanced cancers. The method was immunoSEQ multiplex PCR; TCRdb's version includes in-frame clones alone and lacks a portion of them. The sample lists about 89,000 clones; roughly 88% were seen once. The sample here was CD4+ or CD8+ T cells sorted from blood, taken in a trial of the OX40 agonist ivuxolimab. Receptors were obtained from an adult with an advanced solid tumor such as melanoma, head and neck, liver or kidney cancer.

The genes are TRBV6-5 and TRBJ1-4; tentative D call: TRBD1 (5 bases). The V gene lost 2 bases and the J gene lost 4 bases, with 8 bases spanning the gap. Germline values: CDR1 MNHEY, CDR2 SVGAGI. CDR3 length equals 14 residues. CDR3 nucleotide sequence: TGTGCCAGCAGTTACGGGGCGGGTAATGAAAAACTGTTTTTT. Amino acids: CASSYGAGNEKLFF.

This CDR3 is CASSFPGQETYEQYF. For the CDR3, the DNA is TGTGCCAGCAGCTTCCCCGGACAGGAAACCTACGAGCAGTACTTC. The V and J genes are TRBV5-4 and TRBJ2-7, with 7 bases fitting TRBD1. The ends lost 2 bases at V and 2 bases at J; junction bases unmatched: 7. CDR1 is SGHNT, CDR2 YYREEE, per germline (reference sequence). The CDR3 has 15 residues.

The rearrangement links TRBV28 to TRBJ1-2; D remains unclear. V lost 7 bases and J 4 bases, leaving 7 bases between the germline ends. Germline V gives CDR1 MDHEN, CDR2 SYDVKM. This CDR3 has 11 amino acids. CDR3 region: CASTGAYGYTF. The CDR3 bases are TGTGCCAGCACAGGAGCCTATGGCTACACCTTC.